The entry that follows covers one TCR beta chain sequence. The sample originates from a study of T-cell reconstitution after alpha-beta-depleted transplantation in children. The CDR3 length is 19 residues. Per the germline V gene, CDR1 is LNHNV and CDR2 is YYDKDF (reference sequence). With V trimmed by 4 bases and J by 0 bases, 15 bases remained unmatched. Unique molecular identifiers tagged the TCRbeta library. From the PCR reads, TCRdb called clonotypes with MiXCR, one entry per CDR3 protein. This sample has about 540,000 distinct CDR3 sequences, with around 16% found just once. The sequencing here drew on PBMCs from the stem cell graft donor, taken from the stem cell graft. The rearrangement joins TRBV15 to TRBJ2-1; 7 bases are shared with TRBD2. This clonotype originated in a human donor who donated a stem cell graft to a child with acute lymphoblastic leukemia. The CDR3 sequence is CATSTGLKVGVSSYNEQFF. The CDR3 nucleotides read TGTGCCACCAGCACGGGACTAAAGGTCGGAGTAAGCTCCTACAATGAGCAGTTCTTC. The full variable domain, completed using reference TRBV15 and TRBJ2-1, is DAMVIQNPRYQVTQFGKPVTLSCSQTLNHNVMYWYQQKSSQAPKLLFHYYDKDFNNEADTPDNFQSRRPNTSFCFLDIRSPGLGDTAMYLCATSTGLKVGVSSYNEQFFGPGTRLTVL.